This T cell receptor (beta chain) was captured by sequencing in a study of blood T cells in healthy people across ages. This clonotype showed up just a few times. Combining a sample-barcoded 5' primer with a J-beta primer mix, a second PCR ran for 7 to 11 cycles. MiXCR, run by TCRdb on the 5' RACE reads, gives a single entry per CDR3 protein. The sample holds 800,000 or so distinct CDR3 sequences; around 25% are singletons and the top ten take 3% to 4%. This CDR3 is built from 15 residues. Separately, the same data were catalogued under a study of T cells of mothers and their children.

What was sequenced was blood. This chain joins TRBV21-1 and TRBJ2-7; the table calls TRBD1, which could not be checked here. TRBV21-1 is a documented pseudogene. The sequence was obtained from a boy younger than 18 in good health. CDR3 sequence (DNA): TGTGCCAGCAGCGAGACAGGCGACCTCTCCTACGAGCAGTACTTC. This translates into CASSETGDLSYEQYF.